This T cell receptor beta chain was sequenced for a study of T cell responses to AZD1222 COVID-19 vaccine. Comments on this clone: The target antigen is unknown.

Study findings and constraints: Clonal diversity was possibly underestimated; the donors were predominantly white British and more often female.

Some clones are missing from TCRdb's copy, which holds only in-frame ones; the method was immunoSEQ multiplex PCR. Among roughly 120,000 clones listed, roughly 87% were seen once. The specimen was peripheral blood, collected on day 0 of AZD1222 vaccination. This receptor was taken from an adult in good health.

The CDR3 sequence: CASSPTGGWGNEQFF. The CDR3 DNA sequence: TGTGCCAGCTCACCAACGGGCGGATGGGGCAATGAGCAGTTCTTC. J is TRBJ2-1 and V is TRBV18; D remains ambiguous. The length of the CDR3 is 15 residues. The germline V gene has CDR1 KGHSH and CDR2 LQKENI. Trimming removed 2 bases at V and 6 bases at J, with 14 bases between.